This T cell receptor (beta chain) stems from a study of T cell changes during pregnancy in multiple sclerosis. The repertoire was sequenced with immunoSEQ multiplex PCR; TCRdb's copy has only in-frame clones and lacks some. There are tens of thousands of clones in the sample; about 92% occur only once, and almost 5.5% lies in the top ten. Germline lookup yields CDR1 LNHNV and CDR2 YYDKDF (reference sequence). With 1 base removed from V and 4 bases from J, the gap between germline ends came to 10 bases. The CDR3 is made up of 14 amino acids. The input for sequencing was peripheral blood, taken in the third trimester of pregnancy. The rearrangement uses TRBV15 and TRBJ1-1; D is ambiguous. This receptor was taken from a female donor in good health, enrolled as a control in a pregnancy study. As DNA, the CDR3 is TGTGCCACCAGCAGAGGACGGGGAATCACTGAAGCTTTCTTT. Amino acid sequence: CATSRGRGITEAFF.